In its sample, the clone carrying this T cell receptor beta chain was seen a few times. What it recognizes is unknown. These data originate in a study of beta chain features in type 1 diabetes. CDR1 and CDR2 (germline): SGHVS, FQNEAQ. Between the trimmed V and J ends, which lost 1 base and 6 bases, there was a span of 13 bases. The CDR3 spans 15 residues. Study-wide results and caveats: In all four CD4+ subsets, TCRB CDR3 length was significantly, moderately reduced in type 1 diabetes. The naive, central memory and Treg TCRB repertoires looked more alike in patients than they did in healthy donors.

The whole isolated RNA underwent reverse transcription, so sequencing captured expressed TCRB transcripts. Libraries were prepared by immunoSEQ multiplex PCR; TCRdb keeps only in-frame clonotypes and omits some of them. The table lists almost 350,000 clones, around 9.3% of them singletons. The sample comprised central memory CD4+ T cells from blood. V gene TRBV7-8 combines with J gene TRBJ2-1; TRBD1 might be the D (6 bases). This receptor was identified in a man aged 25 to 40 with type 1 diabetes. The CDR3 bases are TGTGCCAGCAGCTTAGATGGCAGGGGATTCAATGAGCAGTTCTTC. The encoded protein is CASSLDGRGFNEQFF.